This TCR beta chain comes out of a study of regulatory T cells in long-lasting Graves disease. CDR3-region Arm-PCR and iRepertoire HTBI primers produced the TCR beta libraries. TCRdb re-analysed the multiplex PCR reads in MiXCR, keeping a single row per CDR3 protein. Here the sample spans about 430,000 distinct CDR3 sequences, approximately 22% being singletons. Looked up from germline, CDR1 is SEHNR and CDR2 is FQNEAQ (reference sequence). V gave up 4 bases and J gave up 6 bases, with 10 bases separating them. The CDR3 runs 12 residues. Time point of the sample: persistent/refractory GD, antithyroid drugs over 5 years with positive TRAb. After RNA was extracted from PBMCs, the TCR library was made from it. This clonotype was counted at least ten times.

The clonotype was recovered from a female donor with Graves disease. The sample here was peripheral blood mononuclear cells (PBMCs), taken when the disease was refractory, from a patient treated with antithyroid drugs. J is TRBJ2-7 and V is TRBV7-9; D uncertain. Here the CDR3 DNA reads TGTGCCAGCAGCTCCGAATTCGCCGAGCAGTACTTC. This codes for CASSSEFAEQYF.